This TCR beta chain was sequenced for a study of blood T cell repertoires in COVID-19. The repertoire was sequenced with immunoSEQ multiplex PCR; TCRdb's copy has only in-frame clones and lacks some. The data contain about 270,000 clones, under 90% of them singletons. In germline, CDR1 is MDHEN, CDR2 SYDVKM. Trimming removed 3 bases from V and 8 bases from J, with 7 bases in between. CDR3 length: 12 amino acids. Sequencing used peripheral blood. The TCR was taken from a woman in her sixties with active or convalescent COVID-19. The genes are TRBV28 and TRBJ1-4; D uncertain. The CDR3 here is CASSFRAEKLFF. The CDR3 DNA reads as TGTGCCAGCAGTTTCCGAGCCGAAAAACTGTTTTTT.